The present T cell receptor beta chain was sequenced within a study of spatial heterogeneity in lung cancer. Across the study: Median follow-up for sequenced PBMC samples was about 2 years after resection, when such samples existed. Every unique TCR and UMI combination, on average, appeared more than ten times in raw reads. Study-wide results and limits: Resection saw ubiquitous expanded tumor TCRs appear in blood more than follow-up did.

The time point: blood at routine non-recurrence follow-up after resection. Unsorted whole RNA from tumor, nontumor lung or frozen PBMC underwent sequencing. One entry per CDR3 protein, called by TCRdb with MiXCR from the 5' RACE reads. The sample lists 40,000 to 50,000 distinct CDR3 sequences, more than 9% seen once, with roughly a sixth in the top ten. In this sample, this clonotype turned up many times. As yet, its antigen is unknown. The sample here was PBMCs, taken at follow-up. The TCR was taken from a female donor with early-stage non-small cell lung cancer.

DNA for the CDR3: TGTGCCAGCAGGTTCTCCGGGGGGGCCACCGGGGAGCTGTTTTTT. Translated: CASRFSGGATGELFF. This rearrangement joins TRBV12-3 or TRBV12-4 to TRBJ2-2, with 8 bases fitting TRBD2. V shed 6 bases and J 4 bases; nucleotides not matched to a gene: 7. The CDR3 has 15 amino acids.